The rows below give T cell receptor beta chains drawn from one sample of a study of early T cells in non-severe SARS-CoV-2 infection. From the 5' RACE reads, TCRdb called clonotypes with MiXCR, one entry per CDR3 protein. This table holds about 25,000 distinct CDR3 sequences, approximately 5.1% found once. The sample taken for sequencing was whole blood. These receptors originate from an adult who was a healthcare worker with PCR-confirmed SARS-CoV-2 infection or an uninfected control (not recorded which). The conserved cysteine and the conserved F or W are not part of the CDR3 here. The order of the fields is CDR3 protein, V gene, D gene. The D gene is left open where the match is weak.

CDR3aa: ASSPTSGSDTGELF
v_gene: TRBV12-3/TRBV12-4
d_gene: TRBD2

CDR3aa: ASSIGGGELF
v_gene: TRBV19
d_gene: .

CDR3aa: SARDRKAGSYEQY
v_gene: TRBV20-1
d_gene: TRBD2

CDR3aa: ASSSLLGGGTEAF
v_gene: TRBV7-8
d_gene: .

CDR3aa: ASSRGQVSYNEQF
v_gene: TRBV11-2
d_gene: TRBD1

CDR3aa: SAGTAAYEQY
v_gene: TRBV29-1
d_gene: .

CDR3aa: ASSFPTSGGLRDTQY
v_gene: TRBV11-2
d_gene: TRBD2

CDR3aa: ASSSTGGPSYEQY
v_gene: TRBV13
d_gene: .

CDR3aa: ATSRGDRGYGYT
v_gene: TRBV15
d_gene: TRBD1

CDR3aa: ASTVYNEQF
v_gene: TRBV5-1
d_gene: .

CDR3aa: ASSLRGQGRETQY
v_gene: TRBV7-3
d_gene: .

CDR3aa: ASSLVSVYTEAF
v_gene: TRBV12-3/TRBV12-4
d_gene: .

CDR3aa: ASSPSTSGMGETQY
v_gene: TRBV6-5
d_gene: TRBD2

CDR3aa: ASNEDSRLDTQY
v_gene: TRBV5-1
d_gene: .

CDR3aa: AIRGSSYNEQF
v_gene: TRBV27
d_gene: .

CDR3aa: ASSVGGQGGEKLF
v_gene: TRBV9
d_gene: TRBD1

CDR3aa: ASSPGVIYEQY
v_gene: TRBV6-1
d_gene: .

CDR3aa: ASGLGASNRPLPTNEKLF
v_gene: TRBV4-1
d_gene: .

CDR3aa: ASSSVGTDTQY
v_gene: TRBV7-9
d_gene: .

CDR3aa: ASRAPAEKADGYT
v_gene: TRBV12-3/TRBV12-4
d_gene: .

CDR3aa: SVASPAKNIQY
v_gene: TRBV29-1
d_gene: .

CDR3aa: ASSPMTVSSYEQY
v_gene: TRBV28
d_gene: .

CDR3aa: SATGRLQGNTEAF
v_gene: TRBV20-1
d_gene: .

CDR3aa: ASSRGLGDTEAF
v_gene: TRBV6-4
d_gene: TRBD1

CDR3aa: ASSYSPGLVDGYT
v_gene: TRBV6-5
d_gene: .

CDR3aa: ASSAPSGGGNQPQH
v_gene: TRBV18
d_gene: TRBD1

CDR3aa: ASSGHPETGWGTEAF
v_gene: TRBV6-6
d_gene: .

CDR3aa: ASSLPGEARGEQY
v_gene: TRBV5-4
d_gene: .

CDR3aa: ASSLFSGGVNEQF
v_gene: TRBV7-9
d_gene: TRBD2

CDR3aa: AWSSGGPYEQY
v_gene: TRBV30
d_gene: .

CDR3aa: ASSLEISSTDTQY
v_gene: TRBV7-9
d_gene: .

CDR3aa: ASSIAGPKETQY
v_gene: TRBV28
d_gene: TRBD2

CDR3aa: SATRQGGQPQH
v_gene: TRBV20-1
d_gene: TRBD1

CDR3aa: SVTRQGSNGYT
v_gene: TRBV29-1
d_gene: TRBD1

CDR3aa: AWSEGITTNEKLF
v_gene: TRBV30
d_gene: .

CDR3aa: AISESVSGGGNEQY
v_gene: TRBV10-3
d_gene: TRBD2

CDR3aa: ASSHVVATNYGYT
v_gene: TRBV7-9
d_gene: .

CDR3aa: ASSLSGSGNNEQF
v_gene: TRBV7-3
d_gene: .

CDR3aa: SARGDYNEQF
v_gene: TRBV20-1
d_gene: .

CDR3aa: SARPGGSAGNTIY
v_gene: TRBV20-1
d_gene: TRBD1

CDR3aa: ASSSRLAGVDNEQF
v_gene: TRBV5-6
d_gene: TRBD2

CDR3aa: SATSGNTIY
v_gene: TRBV20-1
d_gene: .

CDR3aa: ASSLGAGNYGYT
v_gene: TRBV7-9
d_gene: .

CDR3aa: ASSLVGLDLSSGNTIY
v_gene: TRBV7-8
d_gene: .

CDR3aa: SAPSSYNEQF
v_gene: TRBV20-1
d_gene: .

CDR3aa: ASSPSGQNTGELF
v_gene: TRBV7-8
d_gene: TRBD2

CDR3aa: ASSQVSFPLH
v_gene: TRBV11-2
d_gene: .

CDR3aa: ASSEIQGVNQPQH
v_gene: TRBV5-4
d_gene: .

CDR3aa: ASSLEQGSGANVLT
v_gene: TRBV5-1
d_gene: .

CDR3aa: ASTLDREVRGTIY
v_gene: TRBV7-9
d_gene: TRBD1

CDR3aa: ASSYWGEFASNEAF
v_gene: TRBV6-2/TRBV6-3
d_gene: .

CDR3aa: ASSIRGLVATNEKLF
v_gene: TRBV7-9
d_gene: .

CDR3aa: ASSSWTGRSTDTQY
v_gene: TRBV11-2
d_gene: TRBD1

CDR3aa: ASRLTGAGTEAF
v_gene: TRBV12-3/TRBV12-4
d_gene: .

CDR3aa: ASSLEPGFSYEQY
v_gene: TRBV5-5
d_gene: .